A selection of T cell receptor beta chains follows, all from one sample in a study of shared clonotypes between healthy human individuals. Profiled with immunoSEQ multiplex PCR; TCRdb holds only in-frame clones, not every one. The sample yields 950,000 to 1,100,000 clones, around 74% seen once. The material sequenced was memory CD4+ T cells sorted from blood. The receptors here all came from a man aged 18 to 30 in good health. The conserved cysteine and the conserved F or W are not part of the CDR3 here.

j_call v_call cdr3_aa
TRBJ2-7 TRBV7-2 ASSLGGKAHEQY
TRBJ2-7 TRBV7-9 ASSHAGGTGGEQY
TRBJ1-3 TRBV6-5 ATGSGPGNTIY
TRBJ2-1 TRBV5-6 ASSLVGGSGDNEQF
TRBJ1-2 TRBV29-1 SVEDDRVLGGYT
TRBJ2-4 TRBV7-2 ASSLGASETKNIQY
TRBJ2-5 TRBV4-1 ASRHAGQETQY
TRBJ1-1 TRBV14 ASSHTDRGEAF
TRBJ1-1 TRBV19 ASSRTGGVTEAF
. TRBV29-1 SVEDTAYEQY
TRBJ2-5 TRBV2 ASSLAGAPQETQY
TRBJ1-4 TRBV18 ASSPPNGGYEKLF
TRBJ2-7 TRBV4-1 ASSQNLLYEQY
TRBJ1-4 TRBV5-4 ASGLGTTTNEKLF
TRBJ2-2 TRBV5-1 ASSSRTSGSTGELF
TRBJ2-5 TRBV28 ASSFGGGGATETQY
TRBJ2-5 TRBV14 ASSQFRSETQY
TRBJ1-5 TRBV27 ASSLSRGNQPQH
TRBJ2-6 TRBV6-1 ASSGRGSGANVLT
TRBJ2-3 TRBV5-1 ASSKTPDTDTQY
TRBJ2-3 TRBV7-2 ASSQTSAKTDTQY
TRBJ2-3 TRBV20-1 SARSTDTQY
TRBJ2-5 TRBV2 ASNIPQETQY
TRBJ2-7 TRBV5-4 ASSSDPSYEQY
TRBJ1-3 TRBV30 AWSSGGRNTIY
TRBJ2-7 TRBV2 ASAAGRDEQY
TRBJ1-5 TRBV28 ASRGRQASGSQH
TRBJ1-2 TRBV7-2 ASSLADRGRFGYT
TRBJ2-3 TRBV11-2 ASSQDTSGGAQY
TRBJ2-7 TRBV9 ASSPVRVGWEQY
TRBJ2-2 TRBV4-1 ASSRGGHTGELF
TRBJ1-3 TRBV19 ASSIIGNTIY
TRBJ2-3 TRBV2 ASKYGRGDTQY
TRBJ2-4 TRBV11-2 ASSLGVLGTKNIQY
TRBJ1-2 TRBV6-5 ASAGASYGYT
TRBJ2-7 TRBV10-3 AISQGDKAYEQY
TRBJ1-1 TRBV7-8 ASSSRGSTEAF
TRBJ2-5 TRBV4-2 ASSQSTGVETQY
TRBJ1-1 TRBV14 ASSRSGGRDTEAF
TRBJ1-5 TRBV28 ASESPGGGRNQPQH
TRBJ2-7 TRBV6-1 ASRRTQYEQY
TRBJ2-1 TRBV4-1 ASSQNSPRHLYNEQF
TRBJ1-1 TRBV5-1 ASSLYGGGDTEAF
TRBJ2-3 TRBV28 ASSFAPSRTDTQY
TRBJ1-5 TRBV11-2 ASSLVQDQPQH
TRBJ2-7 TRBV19 ASSITGTGGDYGEQY
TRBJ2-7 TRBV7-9 ASSFTGIYEQY